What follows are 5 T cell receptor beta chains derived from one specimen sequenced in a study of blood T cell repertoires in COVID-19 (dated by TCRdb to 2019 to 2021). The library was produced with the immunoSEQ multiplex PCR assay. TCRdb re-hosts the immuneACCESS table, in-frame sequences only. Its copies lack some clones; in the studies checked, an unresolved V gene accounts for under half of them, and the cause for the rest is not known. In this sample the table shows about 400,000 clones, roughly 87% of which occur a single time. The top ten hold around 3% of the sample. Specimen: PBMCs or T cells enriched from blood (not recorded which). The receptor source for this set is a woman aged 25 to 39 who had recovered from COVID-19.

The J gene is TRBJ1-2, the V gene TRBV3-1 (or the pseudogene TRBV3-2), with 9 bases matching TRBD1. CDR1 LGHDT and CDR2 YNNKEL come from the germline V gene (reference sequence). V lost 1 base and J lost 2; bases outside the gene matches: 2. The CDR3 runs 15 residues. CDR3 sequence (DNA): TGTGCCAGCAGCCAAGTAGGACAGGGGAACTATGGCTACACCTTC. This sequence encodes CASSQVGQGNYGYTF.

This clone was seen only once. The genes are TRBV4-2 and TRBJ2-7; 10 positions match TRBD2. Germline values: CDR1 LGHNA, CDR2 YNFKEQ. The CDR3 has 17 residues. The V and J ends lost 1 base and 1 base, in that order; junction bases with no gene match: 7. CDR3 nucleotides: TGTGCCAGCAGCCAAGGAGGTAGCGGGAGGCCATCCTACGAGCAGTACTTC. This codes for CASSQGGSGRPSYEQYF.

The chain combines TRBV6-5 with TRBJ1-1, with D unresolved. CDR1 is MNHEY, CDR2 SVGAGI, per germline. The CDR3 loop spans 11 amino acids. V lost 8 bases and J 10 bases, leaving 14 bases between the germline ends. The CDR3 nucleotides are TGTGCCAGCCCCGGGTCCTACGTAGCTTTCTTT. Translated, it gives CASPGSYVAFF.

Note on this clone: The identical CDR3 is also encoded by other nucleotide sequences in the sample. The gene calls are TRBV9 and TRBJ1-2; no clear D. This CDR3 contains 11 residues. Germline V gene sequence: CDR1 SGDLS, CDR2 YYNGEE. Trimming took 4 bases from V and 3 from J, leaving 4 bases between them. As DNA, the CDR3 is TGTGCCAGCAGCTCATACTATGGCTACACCTTC. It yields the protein CASSSYYGYTF.

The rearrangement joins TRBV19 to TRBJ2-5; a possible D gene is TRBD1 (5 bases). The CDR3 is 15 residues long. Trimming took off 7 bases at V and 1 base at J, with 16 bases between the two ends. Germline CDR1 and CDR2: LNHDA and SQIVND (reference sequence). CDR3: CASTSLGQSQETQYF. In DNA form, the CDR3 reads TGTGCCAGTACCTCTTTGGGGCAGTCCCAAGAGACCCAGTACTTC.